The TCR beta chain under discussion was sequenced for a study of shared clonotypes between healthy human individuals. The assay used deep level. Generated by immunoSEQ multiplex PCR, the TCRdb table keeps only in-frame clones and is missing some. The table has about 110,000 clones, about 63% seen once. General study points: Estimated richness was generally greater in naive than memory subsets. Only blood was sampled; tissue repertoires likely differ.

Concerning this clone: Its antigen is currently unknown.

V lost 10 bases to trimming and J lost 5 bases; unmatched junction nucleotides: 6. The CDR3 extends over 14 amino acids. The germline CDR1 and CDR2 sequences are MNHEY and SVGAGI. What CD8 memory combined were CD45RO+ cells and CCR7-negative CD45RA+ TemRA cells. The origin of this receptor is a woman in her 30s in good health. The V gene is TRBV6-5, the J gene TRBJ2-2; the match to TRBD2 covers 11 bases. Sequenced sample: memory CD8+ T cells sorted from blood. Subset specified: CD45RO+ cells pooled with CCR7-negative TemRA cells. As DNA, the CDR3 is TGTGCCACCTTACTAGCGGGAGAAACCGGGGAGCTGTTTTTT. Translating it yields CATLLAGETGELFF.